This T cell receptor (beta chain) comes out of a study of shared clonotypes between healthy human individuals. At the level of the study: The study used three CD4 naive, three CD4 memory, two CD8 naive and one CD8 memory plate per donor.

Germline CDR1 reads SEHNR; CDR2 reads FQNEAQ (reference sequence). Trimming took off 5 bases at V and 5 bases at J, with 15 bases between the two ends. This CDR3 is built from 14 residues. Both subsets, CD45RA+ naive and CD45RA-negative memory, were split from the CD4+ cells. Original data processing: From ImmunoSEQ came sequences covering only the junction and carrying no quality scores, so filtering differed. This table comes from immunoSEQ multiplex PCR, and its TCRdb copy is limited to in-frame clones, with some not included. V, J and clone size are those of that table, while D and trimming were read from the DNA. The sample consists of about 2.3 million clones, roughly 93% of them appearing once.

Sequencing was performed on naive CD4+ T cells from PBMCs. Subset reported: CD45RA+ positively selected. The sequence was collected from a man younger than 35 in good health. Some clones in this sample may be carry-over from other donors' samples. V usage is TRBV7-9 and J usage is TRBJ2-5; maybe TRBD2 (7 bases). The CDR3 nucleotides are TGTGCCAGCAGCCCCTTCGGGGGGCAGGAGACCCAGTACTTC. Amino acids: CASSPFGGQETQYF.